This T cell receptor beta chain came from a study of shared clonotypes between healthy human individuals. The data were produced by immunoSEQ multiplex PCR, yet TCRdb's version contains in-frame clones alone and is incomplete. The repertoire holds 850,000 to 1,100,000 clones, with approximately 80% as singletons. Germline values: CDR1 WSHSY, CDR2 SAAADI. The CDR3 extends over 15 amino acids. V gave up 0 bases and J gave up 2 bases, with 10 bases separating them. The specimen sequenced was memory CD4+ T cells from PBMCs. Sample subset: CD45RA-negative fraction. The chain recombines TRBV10-2 with TRBJ1-2; D not resolved. The TCR was taken from a man aged 18 to 29 in good health. Some clones in this sample may be carry-over from other donors' samples. In DNA form, the CDR3 reads TGCGCCAGCAGTGAGTCTGGTGCGGAAAACTATGGCTACACCTTC. Protein product: CASSESGAENYGYTF.